Described below is a single TCR beta chain sequence and its context. Its antigen is not known. This sample is drawn from a study of identical twins. Points from the study as a whole: Beta out-of-frame twin sharing showed a weaker excess.

One entry per CDR3 protein results from TCRdb running MiXCR on the 5' RACE reads. The sample carries some 760,000 distinct CDR3 sequences, 15% to 20% recorded once. The V segment lost 3 bases and the J segment 4 bases; nucleotides outside the gene matches: 7. The germline V gene encodes CDR1 SEHNR and CDR2 FQNEAQ (reference sequence). This CDR3 has 16 residues. These data were likewise used in another study, on T cells expressing NK-cell markers. That study adds: Beta-chain profiling covered CD3+CD56+NKG2C+, CD3+CD56+NKG2C- and CD3+CD56-NKG2C+ sorted subsets.

The clonotype comes from a woman between 18 and 29 years old in good health. Sequenced sample: PBMCs. V gene TRBV7-9 combines with J gene TRBJ2-3; 10 nucleotides agree with TRBD1. CDR3 residues: CASSFPRDRGPDTQYF. DNA of the CDR3: TGTGCCAGCAGCTTTCCCCGGGACAGGGGTCCAGATACGCAGTATTTT.